This T cell receptor beta chain was captured in a study of OX40 agonist ivuxolimab in advanced cancers. Study overall: Patients' therapy was ivuxolimab, an antibody that acts as an agonist of OX40 (CD134).

The timepoints at which blood was sampled were baseline, cycle 4 day 1, and cycle 7 day 1. The CDR3 contains 13 residues. CDR1 MNHEY and CDR2 SVGAGI come from the germline V gene. With 6 bases removed from V and 0 bases from J, the gap between germline ends came to 8 bases. Using immunoSEQ multiplex PCR, the repertoire was profiled, and TCRdb retains in-frame clones only, with some absent. The sample shows 95,000 to 100,000 clones, roughly 80% of them seen only once. Concerning this clone itself: Its specificity is not known.

Points from the study as a whole: At 0.1 to 3.0 mg/kg, CD4+ and CD8+ blood T cells expanded clonally by week 6. Among T cells, CD8+ cells averaged more expanded clones than CD4+ cells.

The J gene is TRBJ1-2, the V gene TRBV6-5; no clear D. Source: CD4+ or CD8+ T cells sorted from blood, taken in a trial of the OX40 agonist ivuxolimab. The clonotype comes from an adult with an advanced solid tumor such as melanoma, head and neck, liver or kidney cancer. CDR3 DNA: TGTGCCAGCAGCCTAGACACTAACTATGGCTACACCTTC. This codes for CASSLDTNYGYTF.